This TCR beta chain was identified during a study of beta chain features in type 1 diabetes. Whole-study findings and limits: VDJ junctions from patients with type 1 diabetes contained fewer insertions and more deletions. Naive, central memory and regulatory TCRB repertoires appeared more similar among patients than healthy donors. PCR might favor shorter templates, but any such skew would affect patients and controls equally.

The CDR3 extends over 15 amino acids. The junction had 11 bases not matched to a gene; V was cut back by 6 bases and J by 4 bases. Germline V gene sequence: CDR1 MGHDK, CDR2 SYGVNS. There are many counts of this clone. Its antigen is still unknown. Sequenced material consisted of expressed TCRB transcripts (all of the isolated RNA was reverse transcribed). Sequencing was performed with immunoSEQ multiplex PCR; in TCRdb, only in-frame clones are kept and a portion is missing. The data show 350,000 to 450,000 clones, 11% to 15% seen once. The purity of all sorted populations exceeded 98%. Sequenced input: naive CD4+ T cells from blood. V usage is TRBV25-1 and J usage is TRBJ1-2; TRBD1 matches 7 bases. This clonotype was obtained from a man aged 30 to 45 in good health. Written as DNA, the CDR3 is TGTGCCAGCAGCGAGAGACAGGGAGGTACCTATGGCTACACCTTC. It encodes CASSERQGGTYGYTF.